This T cell receptor (beta chain) emerged from a study of T cells in tuberculosis. Assay used: immunoSEQ multiplex PCR; TCRdb lists only in-frame clones, some missing. The sample lists tens of thousands of clones; around 90% were seen once. Trimming cost V 0 bases and J 2 bases, with 9 bases left between them. CDR1 and CDR2 from the germline V gene are MNHNS and SASEGT. The CDR3 sequence is 15 residues long. The clonotype originates from a donor aged 10-35 years with latent tuberculosis or without tuberculosis infection. Some clones in this sample may be carry-over from other donors' samples. The sample consisted of PBMCs. The rearrangement links TRBV6-1 to TRBJ2-3; D gene ambiguous. CDR3 nucleotide sequence: TGTGCCAGCAGTGAAGCGGGCCCTTCCACAGATACGCAGTATTTT. This codes for CASSEAGPSTDTQYF.